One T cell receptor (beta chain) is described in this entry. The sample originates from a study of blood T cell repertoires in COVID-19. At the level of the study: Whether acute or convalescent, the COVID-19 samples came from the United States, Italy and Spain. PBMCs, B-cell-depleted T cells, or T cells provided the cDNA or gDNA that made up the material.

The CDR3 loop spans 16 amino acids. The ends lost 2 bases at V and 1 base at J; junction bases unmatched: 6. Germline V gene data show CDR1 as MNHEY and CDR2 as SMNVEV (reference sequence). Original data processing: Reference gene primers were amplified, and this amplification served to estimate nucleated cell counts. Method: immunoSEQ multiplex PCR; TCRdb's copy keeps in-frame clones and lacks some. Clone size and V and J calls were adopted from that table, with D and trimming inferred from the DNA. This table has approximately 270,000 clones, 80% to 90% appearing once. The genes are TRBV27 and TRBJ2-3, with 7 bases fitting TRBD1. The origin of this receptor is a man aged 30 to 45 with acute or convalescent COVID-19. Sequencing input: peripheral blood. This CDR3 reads CASSLLQGPRTDTQYF. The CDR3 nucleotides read TGTGCCAGCAGTTTACTACAGGGGCCCCGCACAGATACGCAGTATTTT.